This T cell receptor beta chain was recorded in a study of blood T cell repertoires in COVID-19. The CDR3 contains 16 residues. CDR1 is SGHNT and CDR2 is YYREEE in the germline V gene (reference sequence). J was trimmed by 4 bases and V by 0 bases; bases with no gene match: 9. Libraries were prepared by immunoSEQ multiplex PCR; TCRdb keeps only in-frame clonotypes and omits some of them. The table lists hundreds of thousands of clones, about 93% of them singletons, with 0.8% to 1% in the top ten. This receptor was identified in a man aged 60 to 75 with COVID-19, enrolled during active disease. V and J are TRBV5-4 and TRBJ2-5, with TRBD2 identical over 7 bases. Sequenced sample: peripheral blood. The CDR3 loop is CASSLGSTSTGETQYF. The CDR3 DNA sequence: TGTGCCAGCAGCTTGGGGTCGACTAGCACCGGAGAGACCCAGTACTTC.